These 28 T cell receptor beta chains were sequenced from one sample in a study of blood T cell repertoires in COVID-19. Method: immunoSEQ multiplex PCR; TCRdb's copy keeps in-frame clones and lacks some. The sample lists about 120,000 clones; about 86% were seen once. Sequencing was performed on peripheral blood. Receptors originate from a woman between 45 and 65 years old with acute or convalescent COVID-19.

The count of this clone is one. The chain couples TRBV7-2 to TRBJ2-7; 10 bases map to TRBD2. This CDR3 has 14 residues. The ends lost 6 bases at V and 4 bases at J; junction bases unmatched: 6. Germline V gives CDR1 SGHTA, CDR2 FQGNSA. CDR3 sequence: CASRRAGGSYEQYF. As DNA, the CDR3 is TGTGCCAGCAGAAGAGCGGGAGGGTCATACGAGCAGTACTTC.

In this sample, this clone turned up once. CDR3 DNA: TGTGCCAGCAGCTTACCGCCCGGCCTAGCGGGGGCTCTTAGCACAGATACGCAGTATTTT. Its translation: CASSLPPGLAGALSTDTQYF. The chain is built from TRBV7-6 and TRBJ2-3; 10 bases are shared with TRBD2. The CDR3 covers 20 residues. Trimming at V came to 2 bases and at J to 0 bases, leaving 14 bases not matched to a gene. The germline gives CDR1 SGHVS, CDR2 FNYEAQ.

This chain joins TRBV5-1 and TRBJ1-4; D is perhaps TRBD1 (5 bases). The V end lost 6 bases, the J end lost 3 bases, and 18 bases lay between the germline ends. Per the germline V gene, CDR1 is SGHRS and CDR2 is YFSETQ. There are 16 residues in the CDR3. As DNA, the CDR3 is TGCGCCAGCACACCGGACCCAACCAGGGCTAATGAAAAACTGTTTTTT. Amino acid sequence: CASTPDPTRANEKLFF.

The rearrangement joins TRBV7-2 to TRBJ1-1; D perhaps matches TRBD1 (6 bases). V lost 3 bases to trimming and J lost 9 bases, with 11 bases between them. From germline, CDR1 is SGHTA and CDR2 FQGNSA. CDR3 size: 12 residues. The CDR3 here is CASSFRTAQAFF. CDR3 sequence (DNA): TGTGCCAGCAGCTTTCGGACAGCCCAAGCTTTCTTT.

V and J are TRBV10-3 and TRBJ1-1; D perhaps matches TRBD1 (5 bases). The CDR3 length is 12 residues. CDR1 and CDR2 from the germline V gene are ENHRY and SYGVKD. V was pared by 10 bases and J by 3 bases, with 12 bases between. CDR3 protein: CATRGRDTEAFF. DNA of the CDR3: TGTGCCACGCGGGGCAGGGACACTGAAGCTTTCTTT.

The chain employs TRBV11-3 and TRBJ1-1, with D maybe TRBD1 (6 bases). CDR3 length equals 15 residues. CDR1 SGHNT and CDR2 YENEEA come from the germline V gene. V lost 1 base and J lost 1, with 10 bases in between. This CDR3 reads CASSLGGTPNTEAFF. For the CDR3, the DNA is TGTGCCAGCAGCTTAGGTGGGACACCGAACACTGAAGCTTTCTTT.

The CDR3 loop is CASSDRGGGYTF. In DNA form, the CDR3 reads TGTGCCAGCTCCGACAGGGGTGGTGGCTACACCTTC. The chain carries TRBV18 and TRBJ1-2; 8 bases map to TRBD1. This CDR3 contains 12 residues. Per germline, CDR1 KGHSH and CDR2 LQKENI. V dropped 6 bases and J dropped 7; count of bases not matched to a gene: 4.

In its sample, this clone was seen once. The chain links TRBV6-5 to TRBJ1-2, with D unclear. Trimming shortened V by 6 bases and J by 8 bases, and 19 bases separated the two germline ends. Germline CDR1 and CDR2: MNHEY and SVGAGI. The CDR3 consists of 14 residues. CDR3: CASSPDYTSRGYTF. CDR3 in DNA: TGTGCCAGCAGCCCGGACTATACCTCGAGGGGCTACACCTTC.

This rearrangement joins TRBV29-1 to TRBJ2-5, with D possibly matching TRBD1 (5 bases). V was cut by 6 bases and J by 10 bases, with 12 bases left in between. The CDR3 extends over 10 amino acids. The germline CDR1 and CDR2 sequences are SQVTM and ANQGSEA. This CDR3 reads CSVATANQYF. CDR3 coding DNA: TGCAGCGTCGCGACAGCCAACCAGTACTTC.

The CDR3 DNA follows: TGTGCCAGCAGCCCCGGACTAGCCGGACCCAATGAGCAGTTCTTC. Its translation: CASSPGLAGPNEQFF. The chain has TRBV3-1 (or the pseudogene TRBV3-2) and TRBJ2-1; 8 positions match TRBD2. The CDR3 length is 15 residues. J gave up 6 bases and V 4 bases, and 8 bases lay outside the gene matches. The germline gives CDR1 LGHDT, CDR2 YNNKEL (reference sequence).

The genes are TRBV6-5 and TRBJ2-7, with 12 positions matching TRBD2. Germline V gene data show CDR1 as MNHEY and CDR2 as SVGAGI. Unmatched junction bases numbered 11, after V lost 5 bases and J lost 9 bases. The CDR3 is 15 amino acids. CDR3 DNA sequence: TGTGCCAGCAGTCCTGGACTAGCGGGACAGAGCGCGCAGTACTTC. Its protein product is CASSPGLAGQSAQYF.

This chain uses TRBV6-2 or TRBV6-3 with TRBJ2-7; TRBD1 agrees at 10 bases. Germline CDR1 and CDR2: MNHEY and SVGEGT. Trimming removed 4 bases from V and 3 bases from J; junction bases left unmatched: 15. This CDR3 comprises 18 residues. CDR3 DNA sequence: TGTGCCAGCAGTTCTAATACCGGTCTGGACAGGGGGTACTACGAGCAGTACTTC. It codes for CASSSNTGLDRGYYEQYF.

The chain uses TRBV6-5 and TRBJ1-4, with 9 bases that match TRBD1. J lost 5 bases, V lost 0 bases, and 4 bases had no gene match. This CDR3 has 16 residues. The germline gives CDR1 MNHEY, CDR2 SVGAGI. The CDR3 DNA sequence: TGTGCCAGCAGTTACTCTAACAGGGGGCAAAATGAAAAACTGTTTTTT. It encodes CASSYSNRGQNEKLFF.

The chain recombines TRBV29-1 with TRBJ1-4; D is undetermined. Germline CDR1 reads SQVTM; CDR2 reads ANQGSEA. This CDR3 contains 13 residues. V was trimmed by 1 base and J by 7 bases, leaving 10 bases between them. This CDR3 is CSVEVQDSEKLFF. The CDR3 coding sequence is TGCAGCGTTGAAGTCCAGGACTCTGAAAAACTGTTTTTT. The whole variable domain, filled in from reference TRBV29-1 and TRBJ1-4, reads SAVISQKPSRDICQRGTSLTIQCQVDSQVTMMFWYRQQPGQSLTLIATANQGSEATYESGFVIDKFPISRPNLTFSTLTVSNMSPEDSSIYLCSVEVQDSEKLFFGSGTQLSVL.

This clone was detected only once. The chain links TRBV7-8 to TRBJ2-7; TRBD2 agrees at 12 bases. CDR3 length equals 16 residues. CDR1 is SGHVS, CDR2 FQNEAQ, per germline. Germline trimming cut 1 base from V and 2 bases from J; bases unmatched to any gene: 3. CDR3 loop: CASSLGLAGAAYEQYF. CDR3 nucleotides: TGTGCCAGCAGCTTAGGACTAGCGGGAGCGGCCTACGAGCAGTACTTC.

The V and J genes are TRBV18 and TRBJ1-3; TRBD1 agrees at 7 bases. The CDR3 sequence is 16 residues long. Trimming took 5 bases from V and 0 from J; bases not matched to a gene: 7. The germline V gene encodes CDR1 KGHSH and CDR2 LQKENI. The DNA of the CDR3 is TGTGCCAGCTCAGGGGGACAGCTGATCTCTGGAAACACCATATATTTT. Residues: CASSGGQLISGNTIYF. Variable domain in full (rest from reference TRBV18 and TRBJ1-3): NAGVMQNPRHLVRRRGQEARLRCSPMKGHSHVYWYRQLPEEGLKFMVYLQKENIIDESGMPKERFSAEFPKEGPSILRIQQVVRGDSAAYFCASSGGQLISGNTIYFGEGSWLTVV.

The chain employs TRBV14 and TRBJ2-7; 14 nucleotides align to TRBD2. CDR1 is SGHDN, CDR2 FVKESK, per germline. The ends lost 4 bases at V and 1 base at J; junction bases unmatched: 12. CDR3 length: 19 amino acids. The CDR3 sequence: CASSLGTSGGKPESYEQYF. The CDR3 DNA reads TGTGCCAGCAGCCTAGGGACTAGCGGGGGAAAACCTGAATCCTACGAGCAGTACTTC.

J is TRBJ2-1 and V is TRBV3-1 (or the pseudogene TRBV3-2); TRBD2 aligns across 10 bases. This CDR3 has 14 amino acids. V gave up 4 bases and J gave up 6 bases; unmatched junction bases: 3. Germline V CDR1 and CDR2: LGHDT, YNNKEL (reference sequence). The CDR3 here is CASSPGTSVNEQFF. CDR3 DNA sequence: TGTGCCAGCAGCCCAGGGACTAGCGTCAATGAGCAGTTCTTC.

DNA of the CDR3: TGTGCCAGCAGCCGGCCGCCGGAGGAGACCCAGTACTTC. Protein sequence: CASSRPPEETQYF. The chain employs TRBV7-8 and TRBJ2-5; D is undetermined. Per the germline V gene, CDR1 is SGHVS and CDR2 is FQNEAQ. The V end was cut by 5 bases, the J end by 5 bases, with 12 bases between. The CDR3 consists of 13 residues.

The chain employs TRBV30 and TRBJ1-1; perhaps TRBD1 as D (6 bases). The CDR3 is 13 residues long. CDR1 and CDR2 (germline): GTSNPN, SVGIG (reference sequence). Trimming stripped 5 bases from V and 7 bases from J, with 17 bases between. CDR3 sequence: CAWEGDMRNEAFF. CDR3 DNA sequence: TGTGCCTGGGAGGGGGATATGAGGAATGAAGCTTTCTTT.

The chain couples TRBV7-9 to TRBJ2-3, with TRBD2 matching over 9 bases. The V gene's germline CDR1 is SEHNR and CDR2 FQNEAQ (reference sequence). Trimming removed 4 bases from V and 0 bases from J; junction bases left unmatched: 11. CDR3 length: 18 residues. Written as DNA, the CDR3 is TGTGCCAGCAGCTCCCGAGGAGCGGGGGGCACTAGCACAGATACGCAGTATTTT. Its protein is CASSSRGAGGTSTDTQYF.

The rearrangement joins TRBV19 to TRBJ1-3; TRBD1 matches at 10 bases. The CDR3 contains 15 residues. Per the germline V gene, CDR1 is LNHDA and CDR2 is SQIVND (reference sequence). V was clipped by 6 bases and J by 4 bases; unmatched bases: 6. The chain's CDR3 is CASSQTGGAGNTIYF. The CDR3 DNA sequence: TGTGCCAGTAGCCAGACAGGGGGCGCGGGAAACACCATATATTTT.

This clone was found once. The chain couples TRBV9 to TRBJ1-2; 8 nucleotides agree with TRBD1. Unmatched junction bases numbered 9, after V lost 4 bases and J lost 7 bases. Germline V gene sequence: CDR1 SGDLS, CDR2 YYNGEE. The CDR3 has 14 residues. The DNA of the CDR3 is TGTGCCAGCAGCCTCGGACAGGGATTGCGTGGCTACACCTTC. Translating it yields CASSLGQGLRGYTF.

This clone was recorded only once. The J gene is TRBJ2-4, the V gene TRBV27, with D possibly being TRBD2 (6 bases). Germline-derived CDR1 and CDR2 are MNHEY and SMNVEV (reference sequence). The CDR3 contains 14 residues. V was pared by 5 bases and J by 8 bases, with 16 bases between. The CDR3 nucleotides are TGTGCCAGCAGTGCGGGACTCAACAAGGACATTCAGTACTTC. Translating gives CASSAGLNKDIQYF.

V is TRBV7-9 and J is TRBJ2-7, with 9 bases lining up with TRBD1. This CDR3 is built from 13 residues. Germline V lookup: CDR1 SEHNR, CDR2 FQNEAQ (reference sequence). The junction had 4 bases not matched to a gene; V was cut back by 5 bases and J by 5 bases. The CDR3 DNA reads TGTGCCAGCAGCGGGACAGGGCTAAACGAGCAGTACTTC. It specifies CASSGTGLNEQYF. Looking up the rest from reference TRBV7-9 and TRBJ2-7 gives the full variable domain: DTGVSQNPRHKITKRGQNVTFRCDPISEHNRLYWYRQTLGQGPEFLTYFQNEAQLEKSRLLSDRFSAERPKGSFSTLEIQRTEQGDSAMYLCASSGTGLNEQYFGPGTRLTVT.

CDR3 nucleotide sequence: TGTGCCAGCAGCCCCACAACCTACGAGCAGTACTTC. Protein: CASSPTTYEQYF. This chain joins TRBV7-8 and TRBJ2-7; D remains ambiguous. Germline-derived CDR1 and CDR2 are SGHVS and FQNEAQ. The CDR3 consists of 12 residues. Trimming left V 5 bases short and J 2 bases short, with 7 bases between.

The V gene is TRBV6-1, the J gene TRBJ1-4, with 10 bases that match TRBD1. The V gene's germline CDR1 is MNHNS and CDR2 SASEGT. The V and J ends lost 0 bases and 5 bases, in that order; junction bases with no gene match: 3. This CDR3 is 16 amino acids long. CDR3 sequence (DNA): TGTGCCAGCAGTGAAGCGAGGGGACAGGGGAATGAAAAACTGTTTTTT. Translated, it gives CASSEARGQGNEKLFF.

The J gene is TRBJ1-5, the V gene TRBV12-3 or TRBV12-4; D perhaps matches TRBD1 (6 bases). V was pared by 6 bases and J by 7 bases, with 13 bases between. The CDR3 sequence is 13 residues long. CDR3 in DNA: TGTGCCAGCAGCGAGGCAGGGGAACAGCCCCAGCATTTT. This sequence encodes CASSEAGEQPQHF.